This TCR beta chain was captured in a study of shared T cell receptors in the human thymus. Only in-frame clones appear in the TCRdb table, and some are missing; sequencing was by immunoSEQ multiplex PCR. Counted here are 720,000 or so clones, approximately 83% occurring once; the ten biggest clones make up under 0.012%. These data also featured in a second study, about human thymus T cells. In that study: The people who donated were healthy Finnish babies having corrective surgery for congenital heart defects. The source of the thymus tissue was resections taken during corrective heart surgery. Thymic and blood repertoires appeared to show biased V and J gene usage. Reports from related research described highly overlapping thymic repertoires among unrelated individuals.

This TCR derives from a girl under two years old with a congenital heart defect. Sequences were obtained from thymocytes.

In DNA form, the CDR3 reads TGCGCCAGCAGCCAAGTTACGGCTAGCGGTAGCTCCTACAATGAGCAGTTCTTC. Translation gives CASSQVTASGSSYNEQFF. The chain carries TRBV4-1 and TRBJ2-1; 7 bases map to TRBD2. Trimming removed 1 base from V and 0 bases from J; junction bases left unmatched: 9. The CDR3 extends over 18 amino acids. The germline V gene encodes CDR1 MGHRA and CDR2 YSYEKL.